The 17 T cell receptor beta chains given below trace back to one sample, sequenced in a study of T cell responses to AZD1222 COVID-19 vaccine. The protocol was immunoSEQ multiplex PCR, while the TCRdb copy is restricted to in-frame clones and leaves out a portion. The sample consists of approximately 140,000 clones, 80% to 95% of them appearing once. This material consisted of peripheral blood, taken 28 days after the second AZD1222 dose. These receptors came from an adult who received the AZD1222 COVID-19 vaccine.

In nucleotides, the CDR3 is TGTGCCAGCAGTTACGGGACAGGGGACGGGCGAGGCTACACCTTC. It specifies CASSYGTGDGRGYTF. The rearrangement links TRBV27 to TRBJ1-2, with 10 bases lining up with TRBD1. Germline V gene sequence: CDR1 MNHEY, CDR2 SMNVEV (reference sequence). With V trimmed by 4 bases and J by 8 bases, 10 bases remained unmatched. This CDR3 region has 15 residues.

The chain is built from TRBV7-9 and TRBJ2-7; tentatively, D is TRBD1 (5 bases). Germline V lookup: CDR1 SEHNR, CDR2 FQNEAQ (reference sequence). The CDR3 consists of 15 residues. Deletions cut 4 bases from V and 6 bases from J, with 19 bases between. The CDR3 nucleotides read TGTGCCAGCAGCTCCCGCCGGGCAGGGTGGGCCGAGCAGTACTTC. Translated, it gives CASSSRRAGWAEQYF.

The V gene is TRBV6-4, the J gene TRBJ1-5; D unresolved. CDR3 size: 17 residues. The germline gives CDR1 MRHNA, CDR2 SNTAGT. V was pared by 2 bases and J by 4 bases, with 18 bases between. CDR3 DNA: TGTGCCAGCAGTGACCGCTTAAAGAGGGTTGGGAATCAGCCCCAGCATTTT. Amino acids: CASSDRLKRVGNQPQHF.

This clone came up once. The V and J genes are TRBV7-2 and TRBJ2-7, with no clear D. V was cut by 1 base and J by 0 bases, with 10 bases left in between. This CDR3 comprises 15 residues. The germline CDR1 and CDR2 sequences are SGHTA and FQGNSA. The DNA for the CDR3 is TGTGCCAGCAGCTTAGGATCCGGAAGCTCCTACGAGCAGTACTTC. Residues: CASSLGSGSSYEQYF.

The rearrangement links TRBV12-3 or TRBV12-4 to TRBJ1-5; D uncertain. V lost 3 bases, J lost 7 bases, and 10 bases lay in between. The CDR3 extends over 13 amino acids. The CDR3 region has the DNA TGTGCCAGCAGTTTCTCCCTAGCCCAGCCCCAGCATTTT. Its translation is CASSFSLAQPQHF.

V usage is TRBV7-9 and J usage is TRBJ2-3; 9 bases are a match to TRBD2. The J segment lost 3 bases and the V segment lost 0 bases, leaving 10 bases of the junction unmatched. CDR3 length equals 18 residues. Germline-derived CDR1 and CDR2 are SEHNR and FQNEAQ (reference sequence). The CDR3 reads CASSLAIIRREGTDTQYF. The CDR3 DNA is TGTGCCAGCAGCTTAGCTATAATCCGGCGGGAGGGTACAGATACGCAGTATTTT. Full variable domain (rest looked up from reference TRBV7-9 and TRBJ2-3): DTGVSQNPRHKITKRGQNVTFRCDPISEHNRLYWYRQTLGQGPEFLTYFQNEAQLEKSRLLSDRFSAERPKGSFSTLEIQRTEQGDSAMYLCASSLAIIRREGTDTQYFGPGTRLTVL.

The CDR3 sequence is CASSLAGGGELFF. CDR3 DNA: TGTGCCAGCAGCTTAGCGGGTGGCGGGGAGCTGTTTTTT. The chain employs TRBV7-2 and TRBJ2-2; no firm D call. From germline, CDR1 is SGHTA and CDR2 FQGNSA. Trimming took off 0 bases at V and 7 bases at J, with 6 bases between the two ends. The CDR3 totals 13 residues.

The chain recombines TRBV7-9 with TRBJ2-2, with D perhaps TRBD2 (6 bases). V lost 5 bases to trimming and J lost 2 bases, with 12 bases between them. CDR3 length: 15 amino acids. In germline, CDR1 is SEHNR, CDR2 FQNEAQ (reference sequence). This chain's CDR3 is CASSLPGGNTGELFF. The DNA for the CDR3 is TGTGCCAGCAGCCTCCCCGGGGGAAACACCGGGGAGCTGTTTTTT.

The chain joins TRBV9 to TRBJ1-4; no clear D. Germline values: CDR1 SGDLS, CDR2 YYNGEE. This CDR3 region has 13 residues. V gave up 3 bases and J gave up 3 bases, with 6 bases separating them. CDR3 region: CASSGQANEKLFF. The CDR3 nucleotides read TGTGCCAGCAGCGGGCAGGCTAATGAAAAACTGTTTTTT. The full variable domain, its missing parts supplied by reference TRBV9 and TRBJ1-4, is DSGVTQTPKHLITATGQRVTLRCSPRSGDLSVYWYQQSLDQGLQFLIQYYNGEERAKGNILERFSAQQFPDLHSELNLSSLELGDSALYFCASSGQANEKLFFGSGTQLSVL.

This clone came up once. The chain uses TRBV7-9 and TRBJ2-2; 7 bases line up with TRBD1. Germline V gene lookup returns CDR1 SEHNR and CDR2 FQNEAQ (reference sequence). This CDR3 spans 18 amino acids. V was pared by 1 base and J by 4 bases, with 12 bases of the junction left unmatched. The DNA for the CDR3 is TGTGCCAGCAGCTTAGTGGGTTCGGGACAGTCCATCACCGGGGAGCTGTTTTTT. It is translated as CASSLVGSGQSITGELFF.

The chain employs TRBV5-6 and TRBJ2-7; D may be TRBD1 or TRBD2 (5 bases each). CDR1 is SGHDT, CDR2 YYEEEE, per germline. This CDR3 is 16 amino acids long. Trimming removed 4 bases from V and 0 bases from J, with 17 bases in between. For the CDR3, the DNA is TGTGCCAGCAGCCCCGGGGCCGGGACGGTCTCCTACGAGCAGTACTTC. Protein sequence: CASSPGAGTVSYEQYF.

This clone is a singleton in its sample. The V and J genes are TRBV9 and TRBJ1-2; no clear D gene. CDR3 length: 12 residues. V was cut by 0 bases and J by 6 bases, with 6 bases left in between. Germline CDR1 reads SGDLS; CDR2 reads YYNGEE. The CDR3 DNA follows: TGTGCCAGCAGCGTAGGGCGTGATGGCTACACCTTC. It codes for CASSVGRDGYTF.

The V call is TRBV6-5, the J call TRBJ1-4; D is possibly TRBD1 (5 bases). The CDR3 is 14 residues long. Trimming removed 7 bases from V and 4 bases from J, with 13 bases in between. Germline CDR1 reads MNHEY; CDR2 reads SVGAGI. The CDR3 here is CASKLGLLNEKLFF. For the CDR3, the DNA is TGTGCCAGCAAACTGGGACTGCTTAATGAAAAACTGTTTTTT.

This CDR3 reads CASSEYGGSPLHF. CDR3 sequence (DNA): TGTGCCAGCAGTGAATACGGGGGATCACCCCTCCACTTT. The V and J genes are TRBV2 and TRBJ1-6; tentatively, D is TRBD1 (5 bases). The germline V and J ends were trimmed by 2 bases and 10 bases, with 9 bases remaining between them. The length of the CDR3 is 13 residues. Looked up from germline, CDR1 is SNHLY and CDR2 is FYNNEI.

The rearrangement links TRBV9 to TRBJ2-7, with 7 bases matching TRBD2. CDR1 and CDR2 from the germline V gene are SGDLS and YYNGEE. J lost 0 bases, V lost 0 bases, and 3 bases had no gene match. The CDR3 is made up of 15 amino acids. The CDR3 spells CASSVATSPSYEQYF. Written as DNA, the CDR3 is TGTGCCAGCAGCGTAGCGACTAGCCCCTCCTACGAGCAGTACTTC.

The chain uses TRBV2 and TRBJ2-3; D tentatively reads TRBD1 or TRBD2 (5 bases each). V shed 9 bases and J shed 7 bases, with 23 bases lying between them. Germline CDR1 and CDR2: SNHLY and FYNNEI. The CDR3 spans 15 residues. CDR3 in amino acids: CASYPGPSFLYTQYF. In nucleotides, the CDR3 is TGTGCCAGTTACCCGGGACCCTCTTTTCTTTATACGCAGTATTTT.

This sequence joins TRBV6-5 and TRBJ1-3; D gene ambiguous. Germline CDR1 reads MNHEY; CDR2 reads SVGAGI. Trimming took 0 bases from V and 1 from J, leaving 4 bases between them. This CDR3 contains 14 residues. Here the CDR3 reads CASSYSGSGNTIYF. The CDR3 coding sequence is TGTGCCAGCAGTTACTCTGGATCTGGAAACACCATATATTTT.